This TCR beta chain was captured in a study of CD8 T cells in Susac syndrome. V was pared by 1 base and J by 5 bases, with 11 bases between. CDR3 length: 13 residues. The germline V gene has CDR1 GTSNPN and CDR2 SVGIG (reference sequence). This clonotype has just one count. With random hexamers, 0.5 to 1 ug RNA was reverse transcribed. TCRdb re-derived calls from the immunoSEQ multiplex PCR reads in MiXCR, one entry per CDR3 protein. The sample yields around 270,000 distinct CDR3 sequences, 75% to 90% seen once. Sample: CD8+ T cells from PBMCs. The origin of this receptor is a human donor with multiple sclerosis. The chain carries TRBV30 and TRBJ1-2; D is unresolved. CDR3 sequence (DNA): TGTGCCTGGAGTGCGTTTGCCAGTTATGGCTACACCTTC. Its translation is CAWSAFASYGYTF.